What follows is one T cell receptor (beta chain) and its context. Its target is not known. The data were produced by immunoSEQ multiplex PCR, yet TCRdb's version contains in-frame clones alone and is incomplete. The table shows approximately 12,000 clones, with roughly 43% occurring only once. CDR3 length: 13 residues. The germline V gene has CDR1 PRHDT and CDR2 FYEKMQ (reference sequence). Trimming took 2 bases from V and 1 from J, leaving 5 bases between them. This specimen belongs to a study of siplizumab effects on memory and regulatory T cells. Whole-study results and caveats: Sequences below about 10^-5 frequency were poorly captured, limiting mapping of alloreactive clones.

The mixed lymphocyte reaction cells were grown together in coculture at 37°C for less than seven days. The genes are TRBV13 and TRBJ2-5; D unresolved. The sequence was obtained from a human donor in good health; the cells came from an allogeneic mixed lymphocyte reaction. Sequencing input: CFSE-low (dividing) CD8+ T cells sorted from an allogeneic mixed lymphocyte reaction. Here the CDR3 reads CASSLWIQETQYF. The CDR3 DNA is TGTGCCAGCAGCTTATGGATCCAAGAGACCCAGTACTTC.